This TCR beta chain was captured in a study of cytomegalovirus exposure and HLA in healthy donors. General observations from the study: In a later analysis, TCR beta V- and J-gene trimming was associated with a missense DCLRE1C variant. Reportedly, cytomegalovirus status was diagnosed with high sensitivity and specificity. Data from an earlier analysis indicated that most TCR beta V segments were productive either about 90% or about 30% of the time.

The PCR employed 60 Vbeta primers together with 13 Jbeta primers. Some clones are missing from TCRdb's copy, which holds only in-frame ones; the method was immunoSEQ multiplex PCR. The sample shows about 120,000 clones, around 73% of them seen only once. In germline, CDR1 is MNHEY, CDR2 SMNVEV (reference sequence). The J segment lost 5 bases and the V segment lost 4 bases, leaving 6 bases of the junction unmatched. There are 15 residues in the CDR3. Concerning this clone itself: Its antigen remains unidentified.

The source is a female donor in good health and CMV-seronegative. The sequenced sample was PBMCs. J is TRBJ2-5 and V is TRBV27; 11 bases are a match to TRBD1. CDR3 bases: TGTGCCAGCAGTTCCGGACAGGGGGCGGCGGAGACCCAGTACTTC. This gives the protein CASSSGQGAAETQYF.